This T cell receptor beta chain came from a study of blood T cells in healthy people across ages. Per germline, CDR1 LGHNA and CDR2 YNFKEQ. The CDR3 is made up of 16 amino acids. Trimming removed 4 bases from V and 0 bases from J, with 12 bases in between. Primed by a sample-barcoded 5' primer and a J-beta primer mix, a second PCR proceeded for about 7 to 12 cycles. Tagging of each cDNA molecule was performed by a template-switch adaptor with 12 random nucleotides. TCRdb re-derived calls from the 5' RACE reads in MiXCR, one entry per CDR3 protein. The repertoire holds over 450,000 distinct CDR3 sequences, with about 24% as singletons. Isolation of PBMCs gave at least 7 million cells per sample. Separately, the same data were catalogued under a study of T cells of mothers and their children.

The TCR originated in a boy between 5 and 17 years old in good health. The chain employs TRBV4-2 and TRBJ1-4; D possibly corresponds to TRBD1 (5 bases). Sequences were obtained from blood. For the CDR3, the DNA is TGTGCCAGCAGCCGGGGCGCGGGGACAACTAATGAAAAACTGTTTTTT. It codes for CASSRGAGTTNEKLFF.